This entry features one TCR beta chain sequence. Per the authors' pipeline: Estimated nucleated cell counts came from reference gene primer amplification. Only in-frame clones appear in the TCRdb table, and some are missing; sequencing was by immunoSEQ multiplex PCR. V, J and clone size reflect that table, while D and trimming were determined from the DNA. The repertoire holds over 120,000 clones, with roughly 83% as singletons. The data derive from a study of blood T cell repertoires in COVID-19. Study overall: Samples taken during acute and convalescent COVID-19 were collected in the United States, Italy and Spain. PBMCs, B-cell-depleted T cells, or T cells provided the cDNA or gDNA that made up the material.

V was pared by 1 base and J by 7 bases, with 8 bases of the junction left unmatched. Germline CDR1 reads KGHSH; CDR2 reads LQKENI. This CDR3 is 15 amino acids long. The genes are TRBV18 and TRBJ1-1, with 8 nucleotides matching TRBD1. Sequenced sample: peripheral blood. This receptor was taken from a woman older than 75 with acute or convalescent COVID-19. In nucleotides, the CDR3 is TGTGCCAGCTCACCACGGGACAGGCAGGAGGGTGAAGCTTTCTTT. Its translation: CASSPRDRQEGEAFF.